The 12 T cell receptor beta chains listed next were all sequenced from one sample in a study of shared clonotypes between healthy human individuals. The repertoire was sequenced with immunoSEQ multiplex PCR; TCRdb's copy has only in-frame clones and lacks some. The table lists about 640,000 clones, approximately 79% of them singletons. The specimen was memory CD4+ T cells sorted from blood. As for subset: CD45RA-negative fraction. The origin of the receptors is a woman aged 25 to 39 in good health.

The chain combines TRBV16 with TRBJ1-6; a possible D gene is TRBD1 (5 bases). V lost 2 bases to trimming and J lost 7 bases, with 21 bases between them. Germline assignment: CDR1 KGHSY and CDR2 FQNENV. The CDR3 loop spans 18 amino acids. The CDR3 region has the DNA TGTGCCAGCAGCCAACCTGCGGCCAGGGCGTTTTCCAATTCACCCCTCCACTTT. Protein product: CASSQPAARAFSNSPLHF.

The chain combines TRBV11-2 with TRBJ2-7; TRBD2 might be the D (7 bases). The CDR3 runs 15 residues. From germline, CDR1 is SGHAT and CDR2 FQNNGV. V lost 5 bases, J lost 2 bases, and 16 bases lay in between. CDR3: CASSEGGAGAYEQYF. In nucleotides, the CDR3 is TGTGCCAGCAGCGAGGGGGGGGCAGGGGCCTACGAGCAGTACTTC. Drawing the rest from reference TRBV11-2 and TRBJ2-7, the complete variable domain is EAGVAQSPRYKIIEKRQSVAFWCNPISGHATLYWYQQILGQGPKLLIQFQNNGVVDDSQLPKDRFSAERLKGVDSTLKIQPAKLEDSAVYLCASSEGGAGAYEQYFGPGTRLTVT.

J is TRBJ2-2 and V is TRBV11-3; 8 nucleotides line up with TRBD2. The germline CDR1 and CDR2 sequences are SGHNT and YENEEA. V shed 8 bases, J shed 2 bases, and the junction held 4 bases outside the gene matches. CDR3 length equals 14 residues. CDR3 sequence reads: CASGLAGNTGELFF. The CDR3 nucleotides are TGTGCCAGCGGTCTAGCGGGTAACACCGGGGAGCTGTTTTTT.

The chain joins TRBV6-6 to TRBJ2-7; the D is unclear. The CDR3 is made up of 14 amino acids. The V and J ends lost 6 bases and 2 bases respectively, with 14 bases between them. Germline CDR1 reads MNHNY; CDR2 reads SVGAGI (reference sequence). The CDR3 loop is CASSPSGSAYEQYF. CDR3 bases: TGTGCCAGCAGCCCTTCCGGGTCCGCCTACGAGCAGTACTTC.

CDR3 sequence (DNA): TGTGCCAGCAGCGGAGGACTAGCCCAAGAGACCCAGTACTTC. Translated, it gives CASSGGLAQETQYF. The chain links TRBV7-3 to TRBJ2-5, with 8 bases identical to TRBD2. CDR3 size: 14 residues. The germline gives CDR1 SGHTA, CDR2 FQGTGA. V shed 5 bases and J 1 base; nucleotides not matched to a gene: 3. The full variable domain, its missing parts supplied by reference TRBV7-3 and TRBJ2-5, is GAGVSQTPSNKVTEKGKYVELRCDPISGHTALYWYRQSLGQGPEFLIYFQGTGAADDSGLPNDRFFAVRPEGSVSTLKIQRTERGDSAVYLCASSGGLAQETQYFGPGTRLLVL.

The chain employs TRBV6-4 and TRBJ2-1; no reliable D call. Germline lookup yields CDR1 MRHNA and CDR2 SNTAGT. V lost 2 bases to trimming and J lost 7 bases, with 15 bases between them. The CDR3 runs 15 residues. CDR3: CASSDRGVLENEQFF. The DNA for the CDR3 is TGTGCCAGCAGTGACCGTGGCGTTCTCGAAAATGAGCAGTTCTTC.

The chain carries TRBV6-5 and TRBJ1-2; 10 positions match TRBD1. Looked up from germline, CDR1 is MNHEY and CDR2 is SVGAGI. Trimming took 6 bases from V and 2 from J; bases not matched to a gene: 6. The length of the CDR3 is 15 residues. CDR3 DNA sequence: TGTGCCAGCAGCGCCCGACAGGGGGCGAACTATGGCTACACCTTC. Protein: CASSARQGANYGYTF.

The chain is built from TRBV7-2 and TRBJ1-2; D remains ambiguous. The CDR3 is 13 amino acids. V lost 2 bases and J 6 bases, leaving 10 bases between the germline ends. Germline lookup yields CDR1 SGHTA and CDR2 FQGNSA. Here the CDR3 reads CASSLSASHGYTF. The CDR3 DNA follows: TGTGCCAGCAGCTTATCGGCCAGCCATGGCTACACCTTC.

The chain couples TRBV7-6 to TRBJ2-7; D may be TRBD2 (6 bases). Germline CDR1 is SGHVS and CDR2 is FNYEAQ. There are 15 residues in the CDR3. Trimming shortened V by 1 base and J by 6 bases, and 16 bases separated the two germline ends. CDR3 residues: CASSLVGSSISEQYF. The CDR3 DNA reads TGTGCCAGCAGCTTAGTCGGGAGTTCCATTAGCGAGCAGTACTTC.

DNA of the CDR3: TGTGCCAGCATGAACCCGGGTCCCATCACACCCCAGCATTTT. It codes for CASMNPGPITPQHF. The chain employs TRBV28 and TRBJ1-5; D gene unclear. CDR1 and CDR2 (germline): MDHEN, SYDVKM. The CDR3 is 14 residues long. Trimming cost V 7 bases and J 10 bases, with 20 bases left between them.

This clone was seen more than once but under ten times. Distinct nucleotide sequences in the sample also encode this CDR3. The chain carries TRBV6-1 and TRBJ1-5; a possible D gene is TRBD1 (5 bases). The CDR3 length is 14 residues. CDR1 is MNHNS and CDR2 is SASEGT in the germline V gene. Between the trimmed V and J ends, which lost 4 bases and 2 bases, there was a span of 9 bases. The CDR3 sequence: CASSAGTGNQPQHF. The CDR3 DNA is TGTGCCAGCAGTGCAGGGACCGGCAATCAGCCCCAGCATTTT.

This chain connects TRBV5-1 to TRBJ2-1, with 9 bases that match TRBD2. V trimming: 0 bases; J trimming: 6 bases; junction bases outside the gene matches: 13. CDR1 is SGHRS and CDR2 is YFSETQ in the germline V gene. This CDR3 is built from 18 residues. In nucleotides, the CDR3 is TGCGCCAGCAGCTTGGACTTGGGTAGCGGGAGCTTTGGCAATGAGCAGTTCTTC. Protein: CASSLDLGSGSFGNEQFF.